This T cell receptor beta chain emerged from a study of CD8 T cells in ankylosing spondylitis. The study's findings and limits: Some motif variants were previously reported in reactive arthritis synovial fluid and blood. The study identified a TCR beta motif of 7 or 8 highly homologous variants that appeared characteristic of ankylosing spondylitis blood. Relatively scarce in peripheral blood, disease-linked clones were CD8+.

In TCRdb, the 5' RACE reads were re-called with MiXCR into one record per CDR3 protein. The data show approximately 240,000 distinct CDR3 sequences, roughly a tenth seen once. In this sample, this clonotype turned up many times. Its antigen is undetermined. The ends were cut back, 1 base at V and 1 base at J, with 16 bases in the middle. Looked up from germline, CDR1 is MNHEY and CDR2 is SMNVEV (reference sequence). This CDR3 spans 17 amino acids. Sample: blood, either unsorted or a sorted T cell fraction (not recorded which). The clonotype comes from a male donor with ankylosing spondylitis or in good health (not recorded which). V is TRBV27 and J is TRBJ1-2, with D unresolved. The CDR3 is CASSLLGSGLLNYGYTF. For the CDR3, the DNA is TGTGCCAGCAGTTTATTGGGTTCGGGCCTACTTAACTATGGCTACACCTTC.